Detailed here is one T cell receptor (beta chain). There is no known antigen for this receptor. No much larger clonotype is one base removed from it; base qualities were not supplied. The V end loses 0 bases and the J end loses 0 bases, and a stretch of 10 bases separates them. From its cysteine to its phenylalanine, the CDR3 spans 15 amino acids. The entry retains the CDR3 DNA only, 45 bases that are in frame from base 1. The germline V gene (reference sequence) gives CDR1 as SGHKS and CDR2 as YYEKEE. The data belong to a study of T-cell reconstitution after alpha-beta-depleted transplantation in children (TCRdb year 2016). Describing the broader study: T-cell immune reconstitution after TCRalphabeta/CD19-depleted allogeneic hematopoietic cell transplantation in children was quantitatively tracked in the study by means of TCR repertoire profiling.

The library was built by means of PCR. The sample was run on an Illumina HiSeq 2500. TCR library preparation used molecular barcoding, with unique molecular identifiers applied to normalize quantification of the TCRbeta repertoire. TCRdb reanalyzed the raw reads on its own, using fastp at Q25 for trimming and MiXCR for clone calling, and kept in-frame beta chains. One record per CDR3 amino acid sequence lists the most common genes and DNA. Across this sample there are a few hundred thousand distinct CDR3 sequences, with approximately 20% seen only once. Roughly 3.3% of the sample is taken by the ten largest.

Recombination connected TRBV5-5 to TRBJ2-7; perhaps TRBD2 is the D gene, with 7 bases matching. Source: PBMCs from the stem cell graft donor, taken from the stem cell graft. The source of this sequence is a human donor who donated a stem cell graft to a child with acute lymphoblastic leukemia. The DNA sequence is given as TGTGCCAGCAGCTTGGCGGGGGGCACCTCCTACGAGCAGTACTTC. This translates into CASSLAGGTSYEQYF.